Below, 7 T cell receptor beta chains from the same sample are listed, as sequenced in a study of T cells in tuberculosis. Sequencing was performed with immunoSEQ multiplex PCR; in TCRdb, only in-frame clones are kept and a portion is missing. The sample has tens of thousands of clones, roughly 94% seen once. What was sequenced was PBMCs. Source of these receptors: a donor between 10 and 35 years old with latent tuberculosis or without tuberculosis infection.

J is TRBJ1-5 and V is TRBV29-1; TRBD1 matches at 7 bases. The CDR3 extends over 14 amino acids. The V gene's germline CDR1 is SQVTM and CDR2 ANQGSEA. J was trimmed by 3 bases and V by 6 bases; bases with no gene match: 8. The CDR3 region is CSVSGGQLNQPQHF. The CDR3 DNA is TGCAGCGTGTCCGGGGGACAGCTCAATCAGCCCCAGCATTTT.

The CDR3 is CAIVDRGSGEQYF. The CDR3 region has the DNA TGTGCCATAGTGGACAGGGGGTCGGGCGAGCAGTACTTC. The chain combines TRBV10-3 with TRBJ2-7; 10 nucleotides align to TRBD1. The length of the CDR3 is 13 residues. Per germline, CDR1 ENHRY and CDR2 SYGVKD. With 9 bases clipped from V and 6 bases from J, the junction kept 8 bases outside the gene matches.

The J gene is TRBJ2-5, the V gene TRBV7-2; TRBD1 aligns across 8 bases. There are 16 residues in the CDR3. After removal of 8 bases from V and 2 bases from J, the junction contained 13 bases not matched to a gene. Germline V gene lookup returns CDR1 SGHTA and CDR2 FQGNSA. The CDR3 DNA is TGTGCCAGCCGTTTAACAGGGGGTGGAGGGCAAGAGACCCAGTACTTC. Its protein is CASRLTGGGGQETQYF.

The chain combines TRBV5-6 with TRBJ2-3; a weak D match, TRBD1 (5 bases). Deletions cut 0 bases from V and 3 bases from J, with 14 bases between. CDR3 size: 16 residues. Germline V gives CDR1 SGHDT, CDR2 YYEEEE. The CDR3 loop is CASSLGAGRGTDTQYF. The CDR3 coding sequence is TGTGCCAGCAGCTTGGGCGCAGGGCGCGGTACAGATACGCAGTATTTT.

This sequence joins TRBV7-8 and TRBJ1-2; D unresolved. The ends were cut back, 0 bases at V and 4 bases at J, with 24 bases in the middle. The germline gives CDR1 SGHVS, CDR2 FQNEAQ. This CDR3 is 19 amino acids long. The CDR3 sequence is CASSLARIVSGREGYGYTF. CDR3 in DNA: TGTGCCAGCAGCTTAGCGAGAATAGTTTCGGGGAGGGAGGGCTATGGCTACACCTTC. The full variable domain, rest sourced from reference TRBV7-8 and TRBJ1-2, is GAGVSQSPRYKVAKRGQDVALRCDPISGHVSLFWYQQALGQGPEFLTYFQNEAQLDKSGLPSDRFFAERPEGSVSTLKIQRTQQEDSAVYLCASSLARIVSGREGYGYTFGSGTRLTVV.

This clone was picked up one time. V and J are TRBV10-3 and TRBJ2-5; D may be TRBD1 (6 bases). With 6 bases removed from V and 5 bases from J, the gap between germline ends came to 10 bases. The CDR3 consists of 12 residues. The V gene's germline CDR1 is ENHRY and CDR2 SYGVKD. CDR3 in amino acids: CAIRDSGETQYF. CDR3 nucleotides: TGTGCCATCAGGGACAGTGGGGAGACCCAGTACTTC.

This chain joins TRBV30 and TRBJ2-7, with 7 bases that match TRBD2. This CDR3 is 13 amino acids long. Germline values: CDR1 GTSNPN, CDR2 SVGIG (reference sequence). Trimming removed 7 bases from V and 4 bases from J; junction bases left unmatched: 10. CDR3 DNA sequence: TGTGCCTTACGACTAGCTGCCATTTACGAGCAGTACTTC. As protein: CALRLAAIYEQYF.